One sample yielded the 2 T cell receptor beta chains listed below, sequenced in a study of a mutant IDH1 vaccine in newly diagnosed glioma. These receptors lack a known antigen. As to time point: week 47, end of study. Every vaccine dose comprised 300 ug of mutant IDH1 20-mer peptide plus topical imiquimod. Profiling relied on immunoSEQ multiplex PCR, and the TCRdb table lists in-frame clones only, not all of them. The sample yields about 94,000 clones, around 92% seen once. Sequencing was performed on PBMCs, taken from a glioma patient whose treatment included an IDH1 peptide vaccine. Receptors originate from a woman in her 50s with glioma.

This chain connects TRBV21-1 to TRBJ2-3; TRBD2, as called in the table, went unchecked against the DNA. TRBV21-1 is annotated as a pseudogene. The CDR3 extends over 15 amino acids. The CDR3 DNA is TGTGCCAGCAGCAAAGGGCGGGGGAGCACAGATACGCAGTATTTT. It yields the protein CASSKGRGSTDTQYF.

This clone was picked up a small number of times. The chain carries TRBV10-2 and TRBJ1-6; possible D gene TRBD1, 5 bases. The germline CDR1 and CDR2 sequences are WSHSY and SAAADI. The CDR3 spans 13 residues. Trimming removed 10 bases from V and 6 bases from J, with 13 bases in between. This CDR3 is CAIPTDSNSPLHF. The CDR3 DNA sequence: TGCGCCATCCCGACAGATTCTAATTCACCCCTCCACTTT.